The table lists the clone carrying this TCR beta chain with a few counts. Here immunoSEQ multiplex PCR was the method, and the copy in TCRdb shows in-frame clones only, minus some. In the table there are a few hundred thousand clones, about 90% of which are singletons. Germline CDR1 MDHEN, CDR2 SYDVKM. CDR3 size: 16 residues. Germline trimming cut 6 bases from V and 0 bases from J; bases unmatched to any gene: 8. Participants spanned ages about 18 to 90 years and resided in about 25 US areas. In assigning cohorts, the study relied on participant-reported clinical history. The sample comes from a study of blood T cell repertoires in COVID-19.

The material sequenced was PBMCs or T cells enriched from blood (not recorded which). The chain employs TRBV28 and TRBJ2-1; 7 bases are shared with TRBD2. The receptor was derived from a woman aged 25 to 45 who had recovered from COVID-19. This CDR3 reads CASSLLAVLSYNEQFF. For the CDR3, the DNA is TGTGCCAGCAGCCTCCTAGCGGTCCTCTCCTACAATGAGCAGTTCTTC.